Each of the 24 T cell receptor beta chains below was sequenced from the same sample in a study of cytomegalovirus exposure and HLA in healthy donors. Clones were read by immunoSEQ multiplex PCR, and TCRdb kept only the in-frame ones, dropping some. Of more than 200,000 clones in the sample, roughly nine tenths were seen once. What was sequenced was PBMCs. All receptors derive from a man aged 18 to 30 in good health and CMV-seropositive.

This clone was found once. The chain combines TRBV6-1 with TRBJ1-1; TRBD1 is a possible D gene (5 bases). Germline loops: CDR1 MNHNS, CDR2 SASEGT. The CDR3 is made up of 12 amino acids. Trimming took 2 bases from V and 8 from J, leaving 9 bases between them. The CDR3 sequence is CASSERDGEAFF. For the CDR3, the DNA is TGTGCCAGCAGTGAACGGGACGGAGAAGCTTTCTTT.

V gene TRBV5-6 combines with J gene TRBJ2-7; TRBD2 matches 11 bases. V lost 5 bases and J lost 7; bases outside the gene matches: 8. This CDR3 is built from 14 residues. Germline V gene sequence: CDR1 SGHDT, CDR2 YYEEEE. The CDR3 DNA is TGTGCCAGCAGGGGACTAGCGGCTAACTGGGAGCAGTACTTC. It is translated as CASRGLAANWEQYF.

The chain combines TRBV4-1 with TRBJ1-1, with D possibly matching TRBD1 (6 bases). The germline gives CDR1 MGHRA, CDR2 YSYEKL. The germline V and J ends were trimmed by 0 bases and 6 bases, with 20 bases remaining between them. CDR3 size: 17 residues. This CDR3 reads CASSQETSPTGLSEAFF. Written as DNA, the CDR3 is TGCGCCAGCAGCCAAGAGACGTCACCCACAGGGTTGTCTGAAGCTTTCTTT.

This chain uses TRBV27 with TRBJ1-4; TRBD1 might be the D (5 bases). The length of the CDR3 is 12 residues. The germline gives CDR1 MNHEY, CDR2 SMNVEV (reference sequence). Trimming cost V 8 bases and J 7 bases, with 11 bases left between them. CDR3 sequence: CASAREGEKLFF. The CDR3, as DNA: TGTGCCAGCGCCAGGGAAGGTGAAAAACTGTTTTTT.

The DNA for the CDR3 is TGTGCCAGCCATATTGGGAGCACAGATACGCAGTATTTT. This encodes CASHIGSTDTQYF. V usage is TRBV2 and J usage is TRBJ2-3; D unresolved. From germline, CDR1 is SNHLY and CDR2 FYNNEI. The CDR3 spans 13 residues. V lost 8 bases, J lost 0 bases, and 9 bases lay in between. The whole variable domain, filled in from reference TRBV2 and TRBJ2-3, reads EPEVTQTPSHQVTQMGQEVILRCVPISNHLYFYWYRQILGQKVEFLVSFYNNEISEKSEIFDDQFSVERPDGSNFTLKIRSTKLEDSAMYFCASHIGSTDTQYFGPGTRLTVL.

The chain employs TRBV15 and TRBJ2-7; D is unresolved. The V gene lost 0 bases and the J gene lost 2 bases, with 8 bases spanning the gap. CDR1 is LNHNV, CDR2 YYDKDF, per germline (reference sequence). The CDR3 extends over 14 amino acids. The CDR3, as DNA: TGTGCCACCAGCAGAGATCTGGTGGCCTACGAGCAGTACTTC. Translation gives CATSRDLVAYEQYF.

The chain is built from TRBV2 and TRBJ2-3; possible D gene TRBD1, 6 bases. V lost 1 base, J lost 5 bases, and 13 bases lay in between. The CDR3 extends over 15 amino acids. Germline values: CDR1 SNHLY, CDR2 FYNNEI. CDR3 nucleotide sequence: TGTGCCAGCAGTGAAGGGGCAGGGGTTATAGATACGCAGTATTTT. Protein: CASSEGAGVIDTQYF. Combining the CDR3 with reference TRBV2 and TRBJ2-3 gives the whole variable domain EPEVTQTPSHQVTQMGQEVILRCVPISNHLYFYWYRQILGQKVEFLVSFYNNEISEKSEIFDDQFSVERPDGSNFTLKIRSTKLEDSAMYFCASSEGAGVIDTQYFGPGTRLTVL.

The chain employs TRBV27 and TRBJ2-3; D assignment may be TRBD1 or TRBD2 (5 bases each). Germline V gene sequence: CDR1 MNHEY, CDR2 SMNVEV (reference sequence). Trimming pared 4 bases from V and 5 bases from J, leaving 25 bases between. The CDR3 is made up of 18 amino acids. CDR3 residues: CASSSLRIFGSGGDTQYF. The DNA of the CDR3 is TGTGCCAGCAGTTCATTAAGAATCTTTGGTTCTGGGGGAGATACGCAGTATTTT.

The chain employs TRBV9 and TRBJ2-1; no reliable D call. Germline V CDR1 and CDR2: SGDLS, YYNGEE. V gave up 4 bases and J gave up 0 bases, with 14 bases separating them. The CDR3 spans 16 residues. The CDR3 sequence: CASSPRQISSYNEQFF. CDR3 in DNA: TGTGCCAGCAGCCCCAGGCAGATCAGCTCCTACAATGAGCAGTTCTTC.

This sequence joins TRBV15 and TRBJ2-3; the D gene is possibly TRBD1 (7 bases). V dropped 6 bases and J dropped 2 bases, with 18 bases sitting between them. Germline-derived CDR1 and CDR2 are LNHNV and YYDKDF (reference sequence). The CDR3 totals 16 residues. Written as DNA, the CDR3 is TGTGCCACCAGAACCGGGGGACAGAAAGTCACAGATACGCAGTATTTT. Encoded protein: CATRTGGQKVTDTQYF.

This chain uses TRBV5-1 with TRBJ2-1; 7 nucleotides line up with TRBD1. This CDR3 is 15 amino acids long. The V and J ends lost 4 bases and 0 bases, in that order; junction bases with no gene match: 4. Germline values: CDR1 SGHRS, CDR2 YFSETQ. Here the CDR3 DNA reads TGCGCCAGCAGCGAACAGGGGAGCTCCTACAATGAGCAGTTCTTC. Protein sequence: CASSEQGSSYNEQFF.

V gene TRBV2 combines with J gene TRBJ2-1, with D uncertain. Trimming shortened V by 5 bases and J by 5 bases, and 16 bases separated the two germline ends. Germline CDR1 and CDR2: SNHLY and FYNNEI. The CDR3 has 15 amino acids. The CDR3 sequence is CASSILAPSHNEQFF. CDR3 in DNA: TGTGCCAGCAGTATATTAGCCCCTTCCCACAATGAGCAGTTCTTC.

The CDR3 reads CASSSGTGSGNTIYF. As DNA, the CDR3 is TGTGCCAGCAGCTCGGGGACAGGCTCTGGAAACACCATATATTTT. This chain joins TRBV28 and TRBJ1-3; 8 bases are a match to TRBD1. Germline assignment: CDR1 MDHEN and CDR2 SYDVKM. Trimming removed 6 bases from V and 0 bases from J; junction bases left unmatched: 4. This CDR3 region has 15 residues.

The table lists this clone with many counts. The V call is TRBV5-1, the J call TRBJ1-1; weak D call: TRBD1 (5 bases). Trimming left V 2 bases short and J 5 bases short, with 13 bases between. The CDR3 extends over 14 amino acids. Germline V lookup: CDR1 SGHRS, CDR2 YFSETQ. The CDR3 sequence: CASSFREGGTEAFF. The CDR3 DNA is TGCGCCAGCAGCTTCAGGGAAGGCGGAACTGAAGCTTTCTTT.

The chain recombines TRBV7-9 with TRBJ2-7, with D possibly being TRBD1 (6 bases). V was clipped by 2 bases and J by 5 bases, with 7 bases between them. Germline values: CDR1 SEHNR, CDR2 FQNEAQ (reference sequence). CDR3 length: 12 residues. CDR3 residues: CASSLYRDEQYF. In DNA, the CDR3 is TGTGCCAGCAGCTTATACAGGGACGAGCAGTACTTC.

V usage is TRBV11-3 and J usage is TRBJ1-1; possibly TRBD1 for D (6 bases). Germline V CDR1 and CDR2: SGHNT, YENEEA. Trimming removed 5 bases at V and 3 bases at J, with 10 bases between. The CDR3 spans 13 residues. The CDR3 DNA sequence: TGTGCCAGCAGCCAGGACAGTTACACTGAAGCTTTCTTT. Its protein product is CASSQDSYTEAFF.

The chain combines TRBV5-1 with TRBJ1-2, with 7 bases that match TRBD1. There are 12 residues in the CDR3. After removal of 5 bases from V and 8 bases from J, the junction contained 6 bases not matched to a gene. Germline-derived CDR1 and CDR2 are SGHRS and YFSETQ. CDR3 loop: CASRADREGYTF. CDR3 coding DNA: TGCGCCAGCAGGGCTGACAGGGAAGGCTACACCTTC.

The chain combines TRBV5-6 with TRBJ1-3; D possibly corresponds to TRBD1 (6 bases). Trimming left V 1 base short and J 4 bases short, with 6 bases between. The CDR3 is 13 amino acids. Germline V lookup: CDR1 SGHDT, CDR2 YYEEEE. Here the CDR3 DNA reads TGTGCCAGCAGCTTGACAGGGGGAAACACCATATATTTT. This encodes CASSLTGGNTIYF.

The chain links TRBV5-1 to TRBJ1-1, with D perhaps TRBD1 (6 bases). Trimming took 0 bases from V and 6 from J, leaving 9 bases between them. This CDR3 region has 13 residues. Germline V gene sequence: CDR1 SGHRS, CDR2 YFSETQ. The CDR3 sequence: CASSLADSAEAFF. Written as DNA, the CDR3 is TGCGCCAGCAGCTTGGCGGACAGCGCTGAAGCTTTCTTT.

This chain links TRBV27 with TRBJ1-2; D remains unclear. Germline V gives CDR1 MNHEY, CDR2 SMNVEV (reference sequence). V gave up 4 bases and J gave up 4 bases, with 13 bases separating them. This CDR3 comprises 14 residues. The CDR3 nucleotides are TGTGCCAGCAGTTACCTCAGGCCTATCTATGGCTACACCTTC. Translating it yields CASSYLRPIYGYTF.

The chain links TRBV11-1 to TRBJ2-7, with unresolved D. From germline, CDR1 is SGHAT and CDR2 FQDESV (reference sequence). V lost 5 bases to trimming and J lost 4 bases, with 9 bases between them. There are 12 residues in the CDR3. The CDR3 sequence: CASSPMGYEQYF. CDR3 sequence (DNA): TGTGCCAGCAGCCCCATGGGTTACGAGCAGTACTTC. The full variable domain, with the rest looked up from reference TRBV11-1 and TRBJ2-7, is EAEVAQSPRYKITEKSQAVAFWCDPISGHATLYWYRQILGQGPELLVQFQDESVVDDSQLPKDRFSAERLKGVDSTLKIQPAELGDSAMYLCASSPMGYEQYFGPGTRLTVT.

The chain recombines TRBV2 with TRBJ1-3; D possibly corresponds to TRBD1 (5 bases). This CDR3 region has 13 residues. V lost 5 bases to trimming and J lost 3 bases, with 8 bases between them. Germline V gene data show CDR1 as SNHLY and CDR2 as FYNNEI. CDR3 in DNA: TGTGCCAGCAGTCCAGGGATTGGAAACACCATATATTTT. Translated: CASSPGIGNTIYF.

In this sample, this clone turned up once. The J gene is TRBJ1-2, the V gene TRBV6-5, with a possible D match to TRBD1 (6 bases). CDR3 length equals 14 residues. CDR1 and CDR2 from the germline V gene are MNHEY and SVGAGI. V lost 6 bases to trimming and J lost 4 bases, with 15 bases between them. The CDR3 coding sequence is TGTGCCAGCAGGGGGGGGCAGCACACCTATGGCTACACCTTC. This encodes CASRGGQHTYGYTF.

The V and J genes are TRBV5-1 and TRBJ2-5, with D uncertain. The CDR3 is 13 residues long. Trimming removed 4 bases at V and 2 bases at J, with 9 bases between. The germline CDR1 and CDR2 sequences are SGHRS and YFSETQ. CDR3: CASSTTPQETQYF. The DNA of the CDR3 is TGCGCCAGCAGCACCACCCCTCAAGAGACCCAGTACTTC.